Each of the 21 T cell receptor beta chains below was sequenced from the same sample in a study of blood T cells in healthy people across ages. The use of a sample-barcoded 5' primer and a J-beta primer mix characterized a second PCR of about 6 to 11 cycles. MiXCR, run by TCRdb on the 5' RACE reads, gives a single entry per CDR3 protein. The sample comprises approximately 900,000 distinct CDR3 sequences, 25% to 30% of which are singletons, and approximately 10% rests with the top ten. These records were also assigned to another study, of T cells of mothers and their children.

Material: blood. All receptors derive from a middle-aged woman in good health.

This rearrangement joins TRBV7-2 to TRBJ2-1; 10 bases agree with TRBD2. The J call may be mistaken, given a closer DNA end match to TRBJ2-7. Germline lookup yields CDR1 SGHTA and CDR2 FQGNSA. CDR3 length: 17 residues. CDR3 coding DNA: TGTGCCAGCAGTTTAAGCGGGGGGGCTAGCTCCTACAATGAGCAGTACTTC. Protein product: CASSLSGGASSYNEQYF.

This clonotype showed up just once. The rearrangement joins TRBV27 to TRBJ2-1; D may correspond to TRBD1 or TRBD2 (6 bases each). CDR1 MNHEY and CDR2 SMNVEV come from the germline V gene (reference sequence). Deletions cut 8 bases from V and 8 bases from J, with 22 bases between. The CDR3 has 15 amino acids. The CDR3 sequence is CASSSGDTYYDEQFF. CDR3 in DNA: TGTGCCAGCTCCTCGGGGGACACGTATTACGATGAGCAGTTCTTC.

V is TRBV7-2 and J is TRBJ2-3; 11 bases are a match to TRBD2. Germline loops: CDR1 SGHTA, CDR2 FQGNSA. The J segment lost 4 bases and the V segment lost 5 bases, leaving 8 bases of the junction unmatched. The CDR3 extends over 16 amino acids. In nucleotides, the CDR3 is TGTGCCAGCAGCCCCATAGCGGGGGGGTACGCAGATACGCAGTATTTT. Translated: CASSPIAGGYADTQYF.

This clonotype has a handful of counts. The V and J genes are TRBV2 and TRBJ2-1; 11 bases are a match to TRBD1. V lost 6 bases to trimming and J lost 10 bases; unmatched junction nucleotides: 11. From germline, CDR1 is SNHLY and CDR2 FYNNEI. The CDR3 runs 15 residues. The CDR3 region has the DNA TGTGCCAGCAGCTATCTTGGGACAGGGGGAGGCGAGCAGTTCTTC. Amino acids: CASSYLGTGGGEQFF.

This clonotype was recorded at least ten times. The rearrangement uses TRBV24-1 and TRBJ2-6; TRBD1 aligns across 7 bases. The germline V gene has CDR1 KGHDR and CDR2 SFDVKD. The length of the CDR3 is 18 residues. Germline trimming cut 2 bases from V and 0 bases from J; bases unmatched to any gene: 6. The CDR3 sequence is CATSDSWTGGSGANVLTF. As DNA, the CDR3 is TGTGCCACCAGTGATTCGTGGACAGGCGGCTCTGGGGCCAACGTCCTGACTTTC.

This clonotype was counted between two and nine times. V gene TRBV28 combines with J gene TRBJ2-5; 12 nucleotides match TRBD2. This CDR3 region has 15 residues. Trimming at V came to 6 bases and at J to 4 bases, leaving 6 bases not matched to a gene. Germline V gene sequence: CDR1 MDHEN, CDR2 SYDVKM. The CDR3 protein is CASRETSGGGETQYF. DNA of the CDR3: TGTGCCAGCAGGGAGACTAGCGGGGGAGGAGAGACCCAGTACTTC.

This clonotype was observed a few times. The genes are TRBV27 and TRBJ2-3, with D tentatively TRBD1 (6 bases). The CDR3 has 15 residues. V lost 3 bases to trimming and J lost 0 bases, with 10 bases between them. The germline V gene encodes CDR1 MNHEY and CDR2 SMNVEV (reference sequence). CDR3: CASSFQGHSTDTQYF. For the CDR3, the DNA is TGTGCCAGCAGTTTCCAGGGGCATAGCACAGATACGCAGTATTTT.

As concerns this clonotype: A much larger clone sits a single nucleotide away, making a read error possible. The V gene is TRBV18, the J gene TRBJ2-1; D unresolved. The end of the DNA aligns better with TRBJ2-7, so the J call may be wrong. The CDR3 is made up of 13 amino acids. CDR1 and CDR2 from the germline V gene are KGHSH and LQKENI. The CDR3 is CASSDVTYNEQYF. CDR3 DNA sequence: TGTGCCAGCTCCGACGTAACTTACAATGAGCAGTACTTC.

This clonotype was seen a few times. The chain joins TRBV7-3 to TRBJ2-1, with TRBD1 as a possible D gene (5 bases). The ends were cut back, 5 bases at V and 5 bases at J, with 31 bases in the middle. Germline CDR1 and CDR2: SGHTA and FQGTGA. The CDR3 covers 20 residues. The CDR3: CASSPVFVVSGHGRDNEQFF. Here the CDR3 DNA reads TGTGCCAGCAGCCCCGTCTTTGTAGTCTCTGGACACGGGCGAGACAATGAGCAGTTCTTC.

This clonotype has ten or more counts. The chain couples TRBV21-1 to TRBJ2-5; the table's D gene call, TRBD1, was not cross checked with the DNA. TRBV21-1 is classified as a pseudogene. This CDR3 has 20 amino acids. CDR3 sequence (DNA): TGTGCCAGCAGCAAATGGTCATCTCGGACATTCCAATCCGGCGGGGAGACCCAGTACTTC. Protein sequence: CASSKWSSRTFQSGGETQYF.

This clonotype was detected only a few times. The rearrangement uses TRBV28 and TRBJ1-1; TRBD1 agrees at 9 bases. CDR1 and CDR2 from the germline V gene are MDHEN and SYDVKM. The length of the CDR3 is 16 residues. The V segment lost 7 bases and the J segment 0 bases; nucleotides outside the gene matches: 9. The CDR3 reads CASKIGTGYMNTEAFF. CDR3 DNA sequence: TGTGCCAGCAAGATTGGGACAGGGTATATGAACACTGAAGCTTTCTTT.

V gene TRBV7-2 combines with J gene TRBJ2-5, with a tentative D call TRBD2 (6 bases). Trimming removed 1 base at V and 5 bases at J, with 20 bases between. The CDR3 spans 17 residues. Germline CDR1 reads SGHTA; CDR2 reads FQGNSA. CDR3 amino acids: CASSLEPPIRGSETQYF. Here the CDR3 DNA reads TGTGCCAGCAGCTTAGAGCCCCCTATCCGGGGGAGTGAGACCCAGTACTTC.

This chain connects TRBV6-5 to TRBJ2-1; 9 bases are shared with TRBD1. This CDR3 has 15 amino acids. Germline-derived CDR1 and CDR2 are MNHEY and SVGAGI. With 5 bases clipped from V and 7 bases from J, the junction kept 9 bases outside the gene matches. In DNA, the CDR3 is TGTGCCAGCAGTCCGGACAGGGGCGCGGCAAATGAGCAGTTCTTC. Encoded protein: CASSPDRGAANEQFF.

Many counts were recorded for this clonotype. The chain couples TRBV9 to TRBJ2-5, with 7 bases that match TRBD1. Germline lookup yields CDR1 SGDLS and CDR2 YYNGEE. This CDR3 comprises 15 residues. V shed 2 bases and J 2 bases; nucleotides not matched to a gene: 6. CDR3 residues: CASSVTTGSQETQYF. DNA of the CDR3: TGTGCCAGCAGCGTCACGACAGGGTCACAAGAGACCCAGTACTTC.

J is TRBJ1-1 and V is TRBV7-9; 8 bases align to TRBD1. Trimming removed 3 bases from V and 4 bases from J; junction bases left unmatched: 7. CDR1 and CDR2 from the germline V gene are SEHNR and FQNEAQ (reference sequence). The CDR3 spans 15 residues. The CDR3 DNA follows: TGTGCCAGCAGCTTCTGGACAGGGTCGAGCACTGAAGCTTTCTTT. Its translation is CASSFWTGSSTEAFF.

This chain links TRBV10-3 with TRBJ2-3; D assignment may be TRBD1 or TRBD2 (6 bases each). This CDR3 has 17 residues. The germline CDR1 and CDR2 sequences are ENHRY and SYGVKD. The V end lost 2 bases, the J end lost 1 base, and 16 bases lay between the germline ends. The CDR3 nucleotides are TGTGCCATCAGTGAGCGCGTGGAGGGGGGAGGCACAGATACGCAGTATTTT. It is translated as CAISERVEGGGTDTQYF.

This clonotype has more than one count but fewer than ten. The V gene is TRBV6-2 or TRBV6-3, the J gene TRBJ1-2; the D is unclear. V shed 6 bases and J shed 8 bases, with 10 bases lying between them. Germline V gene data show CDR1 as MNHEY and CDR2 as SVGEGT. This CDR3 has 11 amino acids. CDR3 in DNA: TGTGCCAGCAGACAACGAGGGGGCTACACCTTC. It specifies CASRQRGGYTF.

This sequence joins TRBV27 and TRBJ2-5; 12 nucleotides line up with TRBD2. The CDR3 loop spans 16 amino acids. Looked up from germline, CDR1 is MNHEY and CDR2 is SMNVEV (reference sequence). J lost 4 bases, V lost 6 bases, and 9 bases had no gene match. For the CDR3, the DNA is TGTGCCAGCAGCCCCTATCTAGCGGGGGGGTCAGAGACCCAGTACTTC. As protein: CASSPYLAGGSETQYF.

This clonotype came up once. The CDR3 DNA reads TGTGCCTTGGGACTCTATGGCTACACCTTC. It encodes CALGLYGYTF. This chain connects TRBV30 to TRBJ1-2; maybe TRBD1 (5 bases). The CDR3 totals 10 residues. Germline CDR1 and CDR2: GTSNPN and SVGIG (reference sequence). V was pared by 7 bases and J by 4 bases, with 7 bases between.

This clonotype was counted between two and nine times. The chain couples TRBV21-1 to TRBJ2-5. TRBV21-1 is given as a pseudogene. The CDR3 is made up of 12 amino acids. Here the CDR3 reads CASSKTQETQYF. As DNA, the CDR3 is TGTGCCAGCAGCAAAACCCAAGAGACCCAGTACTTC.

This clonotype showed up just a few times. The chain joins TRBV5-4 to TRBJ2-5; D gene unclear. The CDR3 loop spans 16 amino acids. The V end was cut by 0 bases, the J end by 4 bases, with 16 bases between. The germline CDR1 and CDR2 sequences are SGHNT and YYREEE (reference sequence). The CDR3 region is CASSLVPRAVGETQYF. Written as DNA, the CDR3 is TGTGCCAGCAGCTTGGTTCCCAGAGCCGTTGGAGAGACCCAGTACTTC.